The 24 T cell receptor beta chains reported below all come from one sample, sequenced in a study of STAT5B mutations in CD4+ large granular lymphocyte leukemia. TCRdb's table, derived via immunoSEQ multiplex PCR, lists solely in-frame clones and lacks some. The table includes around 30,000 clones, roughly 75% detected once. The specimen was CD4+ T cells from blood buffy coats. The receptors stem from a human donor in good health.

The chain recombines TRBV6-4 with TRBJ2-7, with 9 nucleotides matching TRBD2. J lost 4 bases, V lost 0 bases, and 4 bases had no gene match. The CDR3 totals 15 residues. The V gene's germline CDR1 is MRHNA and CDR2 SNTAGT. The CDR3: CASSDSRLADYEQYF. The CDR3 nucleotides read TGTGCCAGCAGTGACTCGAGACTAGCGGATTACGAGCAGTACTTC.

This clone was recorded only once. This sequence joins TRBV28 and TRBJ2-7, with a tentative D call TRBD1 (5 bases). The germline gives CDR1 MDHEN, CDR2 SYDVKM. There are 14 residues in the CDR3. Trimming removed 6 bases at V and 2 bases at J, with 14 bases between. The CDR3 region is CASSGTGAPYEQYF. The CDR3 nucleotides are TGTGCCAGCAGCGGTACAGGTGCACCCTACGAGCAGTACTTC.

This clone was counted only a few times. This sequence joins TRBV10-2 and TRBJ2-1, with 7 positions matching TRBD2. Germline CDR1 reads WSHSY; CDR2 reads SAAADI. The V segment lost 0 bases and the J segment 7 bases; nucleotides outside the gene matches: 9. This CDR3 comprises 16 residues. DNA of the CDR3: TGCGCCAGCAGTGAGTCTGAGGGAGGGCCTCGAAATGAGCAGTTCTTC. This codes for CASSESEGGPRNEQFF.

The chain has TRBV7-2 and TRBJ2-3; no definite D call. This CDR3 region has 14 residues. V dropped 3 bases and J dropped 2 bases, with 9 bases sitting between them. The germline CDR1 and CDR2 sequences are SGHTA and FQGNSA. The CDR3 DNA is TGTGCCAGCAGCTTTTCCTACCCCACAGATACGCAGTATTTT. Residues: CASSFSYPTDTQYF.

The chain is built from TRBV20-1 and TRBJ2-5, with D unresolved. CDR1 is DFQATT and CDR2 is SNEGSKA in the germline V gene (reference sequence). This CDR3 comprises 11 residues. Trimming removed 5 bases at V and 5 bases at J, with 9 bases between. This CDR3 reads CSAGTRETQYF. The CDR3 bases are TGCAGTGCTGGAACTCGGGAGACCCAGTACTTC.

This clone was seen more than once but under ten times. The genes are TRBV30 and TRBJ1-1, with 7 bases that match TRBD1. This CDR3 has 12 amino acids. V trimming: 3 bases; J trimming: 4 bases; junction bases outside the gene matches: 2. Germline V gene data show CDR1 as GTSNPN and CDR2 as SVGIG (reference sequence). The CDR3: CAWSPGGTEAFF. CDR3 bases: TGTGCCTGGAGCCCAGGGGGCACTGAAGCTTTCTTT.

The chain recombines TRBV18 with TRBJ2-5, with 11 bases that match TRBD2. The CDR3 consists of 14 residues. Trimming took 8 bases from V and 2 from J; bases not matched to a gene: 4. Germline values: CDR1 KGHSH, CDR2 LQKENI. The CDR3 DNA reads TGTGCCAGCGCCCGGACTAGCGGGCAAGAGACCCAGTACTTC. Translated, it gives CASARTSGQETQYF.

This clone is a singleton in its sample. The chain joins TRBV7-9 to TRBJ1-2, with D unclear. Germline V gene lookup returns CDR1 SEHNR and CDR2 FQNEAQ (reference sequence). V was shortened by 2 bases and J by 1 base, with 2 bases between the two germline ends. The CDR3 is 12 residues long. CDR3 coding DNA: TGTGCCAGCAGCTTACGTAACTATGGCTACACCTTC. Residues: CASSLRNYGYTF.

The gene calls are TRBV7-2 and TRBJ2-1, with 7 bases lining up with TRBD2. Germline CDR1 reads SGHTA; CDR2 reads FQGNSA. The CDR3 spans 12 residues. V gave up 6 bases and J gave up 9 bases; unmatched junction bases: 5. CDR3 sequence: CASSRTRLEQFF. The DNA for the CDR3 is TGTGCCAGCAGTAGGACTAGACTTGAGCAGTTCTTC. Filled out from reference TRBV7-2 and TRBJ2-1, the complete variable domain reads GAGVSQSPSNKVTEKGKDVELRCDPISGHTALYWYRQSLGQGLEFLIYFQGNSAPDKSGLPSDRFSAERTGGSVSTLTIQRTQQEDSAVYLCASSRTRLEQFFGPGTRLTVL.

The CDR3 DNA reads TGTGCCTGGAGTGTACGGGGCAGGGCCAGCTCCTACGAGCAGTACTTC. This gives the protein CAWSVRGRASSYEQYF. The rearrangement links TRBV30 to TRBJ2-7; D is perhaps TRBD1 or TRBD2 (5 bases each). The CDR3 runs to 16 residues. Trimming removed 0 bases at V and 0 bases at J, with 15 bases between. Germline CDR1 reads GTSNPN; CDR2 reads SVGIG (reference sequence).

The V call is TRBV29-1, the J call TRBJ2-7; 13 bases line up with TRBD2. The germline gives CDR1 SQVTM, CDR2 ANQGSEA. The CDR3 is 18 residues long. With V trimmed by 4 bases and J by 0 bases, 12 bases remained unmatched. For the CDR3, the DNA is TGCAGCGTTGGGGGGGGACTAGCGGGACTAGTGGGCTCCTACGAGCAGTACTTC. This encodes CSVGGGLAGLVGSYEQYF.

This clone turned up a few times. The chain is built from TRBV7-2 and TRBJ2-7; D remains unclear. The CDR3 is made up of 15 amino acids. From germline, CDR1 is SGHTA and CDR2 FQGNSA. V lost 3 bases and J lost 0, with 12 bases in between. The CDR3 DNA reads TGTGCCAGCAGCTTCCGTCGCACCAGCTCCTACGAGCAGTACTTC. Its protein is CASSFRRTSSYEQYF.

CDR3 residues: CASSMTLGRAQYF. In DNA, the CDR3 is TGTGCCAGTAGTATGACCTTAGGCCGTGCCCAGTACTTC. V and J are TRBV19 and TRBJ2-5, with unresolved D. Germline V gene data show CDR1 as LNHDA and CDR2 as SQIVND (reference sequence). V was pared by 3 bases and J by 9 bases, with 14 bases between. This CDR3 spans 13 amino acids.

CDR3 amino acids: CASSSNTLAGRSYEQYF. Here the CDR3 DNA reads TGCGCCAGCAGCTCGAATACTTTAGCGGGACGCAGCTACGAGCAGTACTTC. The chain uses TRBV5-1 and TRBJ2-7; 8 nucleotides align to TRBD2. Germline V gives CDR1 SGHRS, CDR2 YFSETQ. The CDR3 runs to 17 residues. Trimming cost V 3 bases and J 3 bases; bases outside gene matches: 14.

V usage is TRBV19 and J usage is TRBJ1-4, with 7 nucleotides matching TRBD1. CDR1 is LNHDA and CDR2 is SQIVND in the germline V gene (reference sequence). The CDR3 has 18 residues. Trimming at V came to 3 bases and at J to 0 bases, leaving 10 bases not matched to a gene. CDR3 sequence (DNA): TGTGCCAGTAGTATGGGGGGACAGCTGTTTGCAACTAATGAAAAACTGTTTTTT. Translation: CASSMGGQLFATNEKLFF.

A word on this clone: One end of the junction is discordant with germline, which a read error may explain. The chain carries TRBV5-1 and TRBJ1-5; no firm D call. Germline V CDR1 and CDR2: SGHRS, YFSETQ. The CDR3 totals 15 residues. The DNA of the CDR3 is TGCGCCAGCAGCTTGGGGGAGGGTAGCACTCAGCCCCAGCATTTT. Protein: CASSLGEGSTQPQHF.

This clone is a singleton in its sample. This sequence joins TRBV7-9 and TRBJ2-1; 9 nucleotides line up with TRBD1. Germline CDR1 is SEHNR and CDR2 is FQNEAQ (reference sequence). The CDR3 extends over 16 amino acids. The J segment lost 9 bases and the V segment lost 3 bases, leaving 12 bases of the junction unmatched. The CDR3 region is CASSFGGIRGQGEQFF. CDR3 sequence (DNA): TGTGCCAGCAGCTTTGGGGGGATCAGGGGACAGGGTGAGCAGTTCTTC.

The chain recombines TRBV28 with TRBJ2-3; the match to TRBD2 covers 15 bases. With V trimmed by 3 bases and J by 0 bases, 4 bases remained unmatched. Germline V gene data show CDR1 as MDHEN and CDR2 as SYDVKM. The CDR3 runs 18 residues. CDR3 sequence: CASSFPGLAGGSTDTQYF. The CDR3 nucleotides are TGTGCCAGCAGTTTTCCGGGACTAGCGGGAGGCAGCACAGATACGCAGTATTTT.

This clone was seen only a few times. The J gene is TRBJ2-2, the V gene TRBV5-4, with TRBD1 identical over 7 bases. The CDR3 runs to 15 residues. CDR1 and CDR2 (germline): SGHNT, YYREEE (reference sequence). Trimming cost V 5 bases and J 1 base; bases outside gene matches: 5. Here the CDR3 reads CASRTGQLNTGELFF. The CDR3, as DNA: TGTGCCAGCAGGACGGGACAGTTGAACACCGGGGAGCTGTTTTTT.

CDR3 coding DNA: TGTGCCAGCAGCTTGTATAGCGGGAGTGGCACCGGGGAGCTGTTTTTT. Protein: CASSLYSGSGTGELFF. The J gene is TRBJ2-2, the V gene TRBV5-4, with 9 bases that match TRBD2. This CDR3 region has 16 residues. The V gene's germline CDR1 is SGHNT and CDR2 YYREEE (reference sequence). The J segment lost 4 bases and the V segment lost 1 base, leaving 5 bases of the junction unmatched. Variable domain in full (rest from reference TRBV5-4 and TRBJ2-2): ETGVTQSPTHLIKTRGQQVTLRCSSQSGHNTVSWYQQALGQGPQFIFQYYREEENGRGNFPPRFSGLQFPNYSSELNVNALELDDSALYLCASSLYSGSGTGELFFGEGSRLTVL.

The chain has TRBV7-2 and TRBJ2-2, with 7 bases aligning to TRBD2. Looked up from germline, CDR1 is SGHTA and CDR2 is FQGNSA. The CDR3 has 15 amino acids. V lost 5 bases to trimming and J lost 3 bases; unmatched junction nucleotides: 6. CDR3 sequence: CASSVRSGDTGELFF. CDR3 coding DNA: TGTGCCAGCAGCGTCAGAAGCGGGGACACCGGGGAGCTGTTTTTT.

The chain links TRBV9 to TRBJ2-7; a possible D gene is TRBD2 (7 bases). Germline-derived CDR1 and CDR2 are SGDLS and YYNGEE. Trimming left V 1 base short and J 2 bases short, with 10 bases between. The CDR3 runs 14 residues. This CDR3 reads CASSVSGTTYEQYF. DNA for the CDR3: TGTGCCAGCAGCGTAAGCGGGACAACCTACGAGCAGTACTTC.

This sequence joins TRBV7-6 and TRBJ2-7, with TRBD1 identical over 7 bases. The J segment lost 3 bases and the V segment lost 1 base, leaving 6 bases of the junction unmatched. CDR1 SGHVS and CDR2 FNYEAQ come from the germline V gene. This CDR3 comprises 15 residues. DNA for the CDR3: TGTGCCAGCAGCTTAGAGGGACAGCGATACTACGAGCAGTACTTC. This sequence encodes CASSLEGQRYYEQYF.

V and J are TRBV7-8 and TRBJ2-1, with D hard to call. This CDR3 spans 13 amino acids. Germline values: CDR1 SGHVS, CDR2 FQNEAQ. Trimming removed 8 bases from V and 7 bases from J, with 15 bases in between. The CDR3 loop is CASGPPAANEQFF. As DNA, the CDR3 is TGTGCCAGCGGGCCACCCGCGGCTAATGAGCAGTTCTTC.